This T cell receptor beta chain originates from a study of shared clonotypes between healthy human individuals. The overall study: The plates for each donor numbered three CD4 naive, three CD4 memory, two CD8 naive and one CD8 memory.

Measured with immunoSEQ multiplex PCR; TCRdb has only the in-frame clones, and not every one. The repertoire holds millions of clones, with roughly 94% as singletons. CD45RO-negative cells were positively selected for CCR7, leaving out terminally differentiated effector memory CD45RA+ cells. The donors were adults (healthy and HIV-negative) with no recent acute infections or vaccinations. The CDR3 loop spans 13 amino acids. Germline CDR1 and CDR2: MNHEY and SMNVEV (reference sequence). Trimming left V 4 bases short and J 4 bases short, with 11 bases between. This clone was counted once. Antigen unknown. Other DNA sequences in this specimen translate into the identical CDR3. General study points: Represented diversity (both genetic and exposure-history) was limited by the small number of donors. Sampling involved blood alone; tissue repertoires likely differ.

Sequencing was carried out using naive CD8+ T cells sorted from blood. The rearrangement uses TRBV27 and TRBJ2-7; a weak D match, TRBD2 (5 bases). The clonotype was recovered from a young man in good health. The CDR3 here is CASSYASGYEQYF. CDR3 DNA sequence: TGTGCCAGCAGTTACGCGTCGGGGTACGAGCAGTACTTC.